This entry describes one TCR beta chain. Antigen: not known. The sample belongs to a study of shared clonotypes between healthy human individuals. In the study overall: Sampling drew on donors who were a couple of women and a few men aged 18 to 49. Used for every donor were three CD4 naive, three CD4 memory, two CD8 naive and one CD8 memory plate. Study-level findings and limits: Among the subsets, naive ones generally showed larger estimated richness than memory ones.

Generated by immunoSEQ multiplex PCR, the TCRdb table keeps only in-frame clones and is missing some. This table has hundreds of thousands of clones, 98% appearing once. CD45RO-negative, CCR7-positively selected cells formed the naive CD8 fraction, excluding terminally differentiated effector memory CD45RA+ cells. The CDR3 has 16 amino acids. V lost 0 bases, J lost 10 bases, and 19 bases lay in between. Germline CDR1 MGHRA, CDR2 YSYEKL. The chain recombines TRBV4-1 with TRBJ2-1; D not resolved. The TCR comes from a man aged 30-40 years in good health. The sequenced sample was naive CD8+ T cells sorted from blood. CDR3 sequence: CASSQEVNMPGVEQFF. In DNA, the CDR3 is TGCGCCAGCAGCCAAGAAGTTAACATGCCTGGGGTCGAGCAGTTCTTC.